This TCR beta chain appears in the sequencing data of a study of blood T cell repertoires in COVID-19 (dated by TCRdb to about 2020). About the investigation overall: Collaborator samples came from the United States, Italy and Spain and covered acute and convalescent phases of COVID-19. The material from the prospective study consisted of cDNA or gDNA derived from T cells, B-cell-depleted T cells, or PBMCs. The dataset comprised deeply sampled blood TCRbeta repertoires from subjects exposed to, actively infected with, or recovered from COVID-19. A freely available public database, intended as a resource for researchers studying the immune response to SARS-CoV-2, is where the repertoires were released. Samples came from the ongoing ImmuneRACE study (first 160 participants) plus 1,254 subjects from 6 global collaborators. A de-identified subject ID, COVID-19 status, age in years and sex were almost always included in the sample metadata. Where available, HLA class I and class II types were taken from metadata supplied by the sample provider and were not determined by assay-based typing. Summary of the overall study and its limitations: The quantity of clinical and demographic metadata differed by source and by participant and was supplied without curation.

Collaborating institutions collected whole blood in K2EDTA tubes following their own protocols. For TCRbeta analysis, collaborator samples were shipped as frozen whole blood, as isolated PBMCs, or as DNA extracted from either sample type. The CDR3 runs 17 residues from the cysteine to the phenylalanine. The DNA shown is the 51-base CDR3, in frame from base 1. Germline trimming: 7 bases from V, 0 bases from J; junction bases outside gene matches: 12. From a lookup of the germline V gene, CDR1 and CDR2 are SGHRS and YFSETQ. In the case of this clone: Its antigen remains unidentified. No base-level quality is on record; no much larger clone is a single base apart.

TCRbeta CDR3 regions were amplified from genomic DNA using the immunoSEQ Assay, a bias-controlled multiplex PCR. In the original analysis: The number of nucleated cells in each sample was estimated by amplification of reference gene primers within the assay. To quantify the absolute abundance of each unique TCRbeta CDR3 rearrangement, sequence reads were collapsed and filtered. For each sample, productive Simpson clonality was calculated as the square root of Simpson's diversity index across productive rearrangements. Here the immuneACCESS table is served through TCRdb, limited to in-frame sequences with V and J called. Missing clones are a known gap in these copies; in checked studies unresolved V genes cover under half, and the rest lacks a known reason. The D gene and trimming were derived from the DNA, and the V and J assignments and clone size from that table. The sample profile shows roughly 100,000 clones; under 85% of them were found once. 11% to 15% of the sample is in the top ten clones.

This sequence was found in a woman aged 60-70 years with acute or convalescent COVID-19. This sequence uses TRBV5-1 and TRBJ1-4, and 7 junctional nucleotides match TRBD1. Source material: peripheral blood. The CDR3 protein: CASHRGTAAATNEKLFF. The DNA sequence follows: TGCGCCAGCCACAGAGGGACAGCCGCCGCAACTAATGAAAAACTGTTTTTT.